The clone carrying this TCR beta chain turned up a few times. Its matching antigen is unknown. Researchers picked out CD4+ and CD8+ T cells from PBMCs by sorting. This entry is derived from a study of CD8+ T cells in alopecia areata. Study-level findings and limits: Elevated clonality characterized lesional scalp relative to normal scalp, particularly in alopecia totalis/universalis. Normal-skin resident alphabeta T cells also appear among scalp sample sequences.

RNA extraction was followed by reverse transcription into cDNA, which acted as the sequencing template. The table came from immunoSEQ multiplex PCR; TCRdb's copy has only in-frame clones and leaves some out. This repertoire shows approximately 150,000 clones, roughly 58% found once; its top ten account for 36%. The receptor was isolated from a human donor in good health. The sequenced sample was CD8+ T cells sorted from blood.

CDR3: CASIPVAGALYEQFF. DNA for the CDR3: TGTGCCAGCATTCCAGTGGCGGGGGCTTTGTATGAGCAGTTCTTC. The chain couples TRBV6-5 to TRBJ2-1, with D possibly matching TRBD2 (7 bases). V lost 7 bases to trimming and J lost 8 bases, with 21 bases between them. The CDR3 length is 15 residues. CDR1 is MNHEY, CDR2 SVGAGI, per germline.